This TCR beta chain was identified during a study of blood T cells in healthy people across ages. This CDR3 is built from 15 residues. CDR1 is SGHTA, CDR2 FQGNSA, per germline. Findings of the study overall: Age brought a roughly linear fall in TCR beta diversity measured per million T cells.

A sample-barcoded 5' primer and a J-beta primer mix were used in a second PCR of about 6 to 11 cycles. TCRdb redid the calling of the 5' RACE reads with MiXCR, one entry per CDR3 protein. This sample carries 1.5 million to 2 million distinct CDR3 sequences, 49% of them seen once, and the ten largest clones take less than 2.5%. Worth noting for this clonotype: What it binds is not known.

Sequencing was done on a sample of blood. The chain is built from TRBV7-2 and TRBJ2-4, with 9 positions matching TRBD1. The end of the DNA is better explained by TRBJ2-7, so the J call may be wrong. The sequence was collected from a woman aged 40 to 50 in good health. The CDR3 loop is CASSPSGTGRYEQYF. CDR3 sequence (DNA): TGTGCCAGCAGCCCATCCGGGACAGGGCGCTACGAGCAGTACTTC.